The next 29 T cell receptor beta chains were all read from a single sample in a study of beta chain features in type 1 diabetes. Study-level results: Among patients with Type 1 diabetes, TCRB CDR3s were moderately but significantly shorter in every one of the four CD4+ subsets.

These receptors lack a known antigen. The entirety of the isolated RNA underwent reverse transcription, so expressed TCRB transcripts were sequenced. Sequenced by immunoSEQ multiplex PCR; TCRdb stores in-frame clones only, minus some. The repertoire holds about 660,000 clones, with over 12% as singletons. Sequenced sample: naive CD4+ T cells from blood. These receptors all come from a young man with type 1 diabetes.

CDR3 in amino acids: CATPPRDLNVQRQQTQYF. The DNA of the CDR3 is TGTGCCACTCCACCCCGGGACCTAAACGTCCAGCGGCAACAGACCCAGTACTTC. The chain is built from TRBV7-9 and TRBJ2-5; D tentatively fits TRBD1 or TRBD2 (5 bases each). V was pared by 10 bases and J by 6 bases, with 33 bases between. CDR1 is SEHNR, CDR2 FQNEAQ, per germline (reference sequence). CDR3 size: 18 residues.

This clone was detected a few times. The chain joins TRBV25-1 to TRBJ2-1; possible D gene TRBD2, 5 bases. The CDR3 spans 16 residues. CDR1 is MGHDK, CDR2 SYGVNS, per germline. The germline V and J ends were trimmed by 3 bases and 7 bases, with 19 bases remaining between them. The DNA for the CDR3 is TGTGCCAGCAGTGACCCGACTAAATCCGTGTTGAATGAGCAGTTCTTC. Translation gives CASSDPTKSVLNEQFF.

This clone was seen a handful of times. The V and J genes are TRBV28 and TRBJ1-1; D is uncertain. Germline V CDR1 and CDR2: MDHEN, SYDVKM. The CDR3 consists of 12 residues. V was cut by 2 bases and J by 6 bases, with 7 bases left in between. CDR3 coding DNA: TGTGCCAGCAGTTTACGGGGAGCTGAAGCTTTCTTT. Protein sequence: CASSLRGAEAFF.

In this sample, this clone turned up a few times. V usage is TRBV7-9 and J usage is TRBJ2-7, with 12 positions matching TRBD2. The CDR3 runs to 15 residues. Trimming took 3 bases from V and 2 from J; bases not matched to a gene: 2. The germline CDR1 and CDR2 sequences are SEHNR and FQNEAQ (reference sequence). Here the CDR3 reads CASSFPSGGAYEQYF. The CDR3 DNA follows: TGTGCCAGCAGCTTTCCTAGCGGGGGGGCCTACGAGCAGTACTTC.

About this clone itself: The same CDR3 also results from other DNA sequences found in this sample. The chain has TRBV7-2 and TRBJ2-7; D gene ambiguous. The V gene lost 5 bases and the J gene lost 3 bases, with 5 bases spanning the gap. CDR3 length: 11 amino acids. Germline V gives CDR1 SGHTA, CDR2 FQGNSA. The CDR3 here is CASSAYYEQYF. The DNA of the CDR3 is TGTGCCAGCAGCGCCTACTACGAGCAGTACTTC. The full variable domain, in which reference TRBV7-2 and TRBJ2-7 provide the parts outside the CDR3, is GAGVSQSPSNKVTEKGKDVELRCDPISGHTALYWYRQSLGQGLEFLIYFQGNSAPDKSGLPSDRFSAERTGGSVSTLTIQRTQQEDSAVYLCASSAYYEQYFGPGTRLTVT.

The chain combines TRBV27 with TRBJ1-2; D possibly corresponds to TRBD1 (6 bases). V was cut by 5 bases and J by 4 bases, with 14 bases left in between. Per germline, CDR1 MNHEY and CDR2 SMNVEV (reference sequence). This CDR3 is 14 amino acids long. CDR3: CASSPKGGPYGYTF. Written as DNA, the CDR3 is TGTGCCAGCAGTCCAAAAGGGGGGCCCTATGGCTACACCTTC.

This clone appeared a few times. The chain carries TRBV21-1 and TRBJ2-5; the D call in the table, TRBD2, was not verified against the DNA. TRBV21-1 constitutes a pseudogene. This CDR3 spans 13 amino acids. The CDR3 loop reads CASGGLAEETQYF. The CDR3 DNA reads TGTGCCAGCGGGGGACTAGCGGAAGAGACCCAGTACTTC.

The V gene is TRBV10-3, the J gene TRBJ1-2, with a tentative D call TRBD1 (6 bases). Looked up from germline, CDR1 is ENHRY and CDR2 is SYGVKD. The CDR3 consists of 13 residues. Trimming shortened V by 7 bases and J by 5 bases, and 14 bases separated the two germline ends. CDR3 in amino acids: CAIMDRTAYGYTF. CDR3 in DNA: TGTGCCATCATGGATAGGACAGCATATGGCTACACCTTC.

The chain uses TRBV7-9 and TRBJ1-2, with D maybe TRBD1 (6 bases). V gave up 10 bases and J gave up 6 bases, with 21 bases separating them. Germline values: CDR1 SEHNR, CDR2 FQNEAQ (reference sequence). CDR3 size: 14 residues. The CDR3 is CATNSGHRGNGYTF. Here the CDR3 DNA reads TGTGCCACTAATTCGGGACATCGGGGTAATGGCTACACCTTC.

This clone has a handful of counts. Compared with germline, one end of the junction differs, possibly owing to a read error. J is TRBJ2-3 and V is TRBV7-7, with D perhaps matching TRBD1 (6 bases). This CDR3 has 17 residues. Germline loops: CDR1 SSHAT, CDR2 FNYEAQ (reference sequence). The CDR3 reads CASSLGRRTGHTDTQYF. In DNA, the CDR3 is TGTGCTAGCAGCTTAGGAAGAAGGACGGGACACACAGATACGCAGTATTTT. The full variable domain, with the rest looked up from reference TRBV7-7 and TRBJ2-3, is GAGVSQSPRYKVTKRGQDVTLRCDPISSHATLYWYQQALGQGPEFLTYFNYEAQPDKSGLPSDRFSAERPEGSISTLTIQRTEQRDSAMYRCASSLGRRTGHTDTQYFGPGTRLTVL.

This clone was counted between two and nine times. The chain combines TRBV5-1 with TRBJ2-1, with unresolved D. The CDR3 is 15 residues long. The V end lost 3 bases, the J end lost 5 bases, and 15 bases lay between the germline ends. Germline CDR1 SGHRS, CDR2 YFSETQ. The DNA for the CDR3 is TGCGCCAGCAGCTCCTTCTGGCGGAACGACAATGAGCAGTTCTTC. Translated, it gives CASSSFWRNDNEQFF. Together with reference TRBV5-1 and TRBJ2-1, the CDR3 gives the full variable domain: KAGVTQTPRYLIKTRGQQVTLSCSPISGHRSVSWYQQTPGQGLQFLFEYFSETQRNKGNFPGRFSGRQFSNSRSEMNVSTLELGDSALYLCASSSFWRNDNEQFFGPGTRLTVL.

This chain uses TRBV30 with TRBJ1-2; possibly TRBD1 for D (6 bases). V lost 5 bases and J 8 bases, leaving 15 bases between the germline ends. The germline gives CDR1 GTSNPN, CDR2 SVGIG (reference sequence). The CDR3 length is 12 residues. The CDR3 nucleotides read TGTGCCTGGTATCTGGGGGCTGGAGGCTACACCTTC. Translation: CAWYLGAGGYTF.

This clone has more than one count but fewer than ten. The chain couples TRBV14 to TRBJ1-2; D ambiguous. Trimming removed 4 bases from V and 8 bases from J, with 17 bases in between. Germline V lookup: CDR1 SGHDN, CDR2 FVKESK. This CDR3 has 14 residues. The CDR3 spells CASSRSGRRWGYTF. CDR3 nucleotide sequence: TGTGCCAGCAGCCGATCTGGTCGGCGGTGGGGCTACACCTTC.

This clone showed up just a few times. The J gene is TRBJ2-3, the V gene TRBV6-5; D might be TRBD2 (6 bases). CDR3 size: 14 residues. Germline values: CDR1 MNHEY, CDR2 SVGAGI. Trimming removed 6 bases at V and 2 bases at J, with 12 bases between. CDR3 sequence (DNA): TGTGCCAGCAGGAGGATAGCGGTCACAGATACGCAGTATTTT. Amino acids: CASRRIAVTDTQYF.

The genes are TRBV29-1 and TRBJ1-5; TRBD1 matches at 7 bases. Trimming removed 6 bases from V and 5 bases from J; junction bases left unmatched: 4. The germline gives CDR1 SQVTM, CDR2 ANQGSEA. The CDR3 sequence is 12 residues long. The CDR3 region is CSVRDSDQPQHF. CDR3 in DNA: TGCAGCGTCCGGGACAGTGATCAGCCCCAGCATTTT.

The gene calls are TRBV9 and TRBJ1-2; 12 bases fit TRBD1. Trimming cost V 0 bases and J 7 bases; bases outside gene matches: 4. Germline V gene lookup returns CDR1 SGDLS and CDR2 YYNGEE. The CDR3 has 15 amino acids. The CDR3 DNA sequence: TGTGCCAGCAGCGTAGGGGGACAGGGGGCTGTTGGCTACACCTTC. Amino acid sequence: CASSVGGQGAVGYTF.

This chain connects TRBV7-2 to TRBJ2-1; tentative D call: TRBD2 (5 bases). V was pared by 2 bases and J by 3 bases, with 11 bases between. The CDR3 loop spans 15 amino acids. Per the germline V gene, CDR1 is SGHTA and CDR2 is FQGNSA. CDR3 nucleotide sequence: TGTGCCAGCAGCTTATGGGGAGAGGACTACAATGAGCAGTTCTTC. Its protein product is CASSLWGEDYNEQFF.

In its sample, this clone was seen a few times. Written as DNA, the CDR3 is TGTGCCAGCAGCCGGGGGGAGGATACGCAGTATTTT. Protein sequence: CASSRGEDTQYF. V is TRBV11-3 and J is TRBJ2-3, with 7 positions matching TRBD2. CDR1 is SGHNT and CDR2 is YENEEA in the germline V gene. The CDR3 covers 12 residues. J lost 6 bases, V lost 5 bases, and 2 bases had no gene match.

This clone was counted between two and nine times. J is TRBJ1-6 and V is TRBV18, with a possible D match to TRBD1 (5 bases). Germline values: CDR1 KGHSH, CDR2 LQKENI. Trimming left V 6 bases short and J 7 bases short, with 19 bases between. The CDR3 contains 16 residues. CDR3 in amino acids: CASSEMRDRGNSPLHF. Here the CDR3 DNA reads TGTGCCAGCTCCGAAATGAGAGATAGGGGAAATTCACCCCTCCACTTT.

There are a few counts of this clone. This sequence joins TRBV5-1 and TRBJ2-7; 10 bases are a match to TRBD2. V shed 0 bases, J shed 4 bases, and the junction held 7 bases outside the gene matches. Germline values: CDR1 SGHRS, CDR2 YFSETQ. The CDR3 spans 16 residues. CDR3 DNA sequence: TGCGCCAGCAGCTTGGAGCCTAGCGGGGGCCGATACGAGCAGTACTTC. It specifies CASSLEPSGGRYEQYF.

Only one count was recorded for this clone. The chain has TRBV18 and TRBJ1-1; D might be TRBD1 (5 bases). Germline V gene lookup returns CDR1 KGHSH and CDR2 LQKENI. Deletions cut 6 bases from V and 3 bases from J, with 11 bases between. The CDR3 length is 13 residues. CDR3 coding DNA: TGTGCCAGCTCCCCCGGGGGACACACTGAAGCTTTCTTT. Residues: CASSPGGHTEAFF.

J is TRBJ1-6 and V is TRBV15; 9 bases align to TRBD1. The CDR3 covers 18 residues. CDR1 is LNHNV and CDR2 is YYDKDF in the germline V gene (reference sequence). V dropped 1 base and J dropped 8; count of bases not matched to a gene: 12. In nucleotides, the CDR3 is TGTGCCACCAGCAGAGTATTTGGGACAGGGAGATGGGATTCACCCCTCCACTTT. Its translation is CATSRVFGTGRWDSPLHF.

This clone was seen a few times. This rearrangement joins TRBV30 to TRBJ2-2; D unresolved. Germline CDR1 GTSNPN, CDR2 SVGIG (reference sequence). Trimming pared 4 bases from V and 4 bases from J, leaving 10 bases between. This CDR3 has 13 amino acids. CDR3 bases: TGTGCCTGGACCGGGTTTAGCACCGGGGAGCTGTTTTTT. This sequence encodes CAWTGFSTGELFF.

The chain couples TRBV6-1 to TRBJ1-2; no firm D call. V shed 8 bases and J shed 6 bases, with 16 bases lying between them. CDR3 length equals 13 residues. Germline V gives CDR1 MNHNS, CDR2 SASEGT. The CDR3 DNA reads TGTGCCAGCGCAGCCTCCCCTATTAATGGCTACACCTTC. The encoded protein is CASAASPINGYTF.

A word on this clone: Distinct nucleotide sequences in the sample also encode this CDR3. The rearrangement links TRBV18 to TRBJ1-5; D is undetermined. The CDR3 totals 12 residues. The V gene lost 2 bases and the J gene lost 5 bases, with 4 bases spanning the gap. From germline, CDR1 is KGHSH and CDR2 LQKENI. The chain's CDR3 is CASSPGDQPQHF. CDR3 nucleotide sequence: TGTGCCAGCTCACCAGGGGATCAGCCCCAGCATTTT.

This clone turned up a few times. The CDR3 nucleotides are TGTGCCAGCAGTTGGGACAGGAACACCGGGGAGCTGTTTTTT. Amino acid sequence: CASSWDRNTGELFF. This chain connects TRBV2 to TRBJ2-2, with 7 positions matching TRBD1. This CDR3 region has 14 residues. Losses at the gene ends were 5 bases for V and 1 base for J; bases not matched to a gene: 1. Germline CDR1 and CDR2: SNHLY and FYNNEI.

J is TRBJ1-1 and V is TRBV9; D remains ambiguous. Germline V gene lookup returns CDR1 SGDLS and CDR2 YYNGEE. The CDR3 is 14 residues long. V dropped 0 bases and J dropped 1 base, with 7 bases sitting between them. CDR3 sequence reads: CASSVGSQNTEAFF. The CDR3 bases are TGTGCCAGCAGCGTAGGGTCTCAGAACACTGAAGCTTTCTTT.

This chain joins TRBV10-3 and TRBJ2-3; possibly TRBD1 for D (7 bases). Germline V CDR1 and CDR2: ENHRY, SYGVKD. Deletions cut 11 bases from V and 6 bases from J, with 21 bases between. The CDR3 is 14 amino acids. The CDR3 spells CAPGEGAQLDTQYF. In DNA, the CDR3 is TGTGCCCCGGGAGAGGGGGCGCAGCTGGATACGCAGTATTTT.

This sequence joins TRBV5-1 and TRBJ2-5; D ambiguous. CDR3 length: 18 amino acids. Trimming took 0 bases from V and 0 from J, leaving 18 bases between them. Germline V gives CDR1 SGHRS, CDR2 YFSETQ. CDR3 sequence reads: CASSLAARAQRYQETQYF. The CDR3 DNA sequence: TGCGCCAGCAGCTTGGCGGCTCGGGCACAAAGATACCAAGAGACCCAGTACTTC.